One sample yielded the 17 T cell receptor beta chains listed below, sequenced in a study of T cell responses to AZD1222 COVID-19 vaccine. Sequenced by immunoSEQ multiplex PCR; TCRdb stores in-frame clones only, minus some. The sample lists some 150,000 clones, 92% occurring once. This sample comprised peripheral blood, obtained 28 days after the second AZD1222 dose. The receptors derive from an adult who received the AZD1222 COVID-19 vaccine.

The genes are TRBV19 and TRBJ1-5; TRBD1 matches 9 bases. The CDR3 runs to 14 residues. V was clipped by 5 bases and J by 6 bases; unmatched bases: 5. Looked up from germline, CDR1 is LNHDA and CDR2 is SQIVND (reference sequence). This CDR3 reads CASSRDRESQPQHF. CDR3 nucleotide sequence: TGTGCCAGTAGTCGGGACAGGGAGTCTCAGCCCCAGCATTTT.

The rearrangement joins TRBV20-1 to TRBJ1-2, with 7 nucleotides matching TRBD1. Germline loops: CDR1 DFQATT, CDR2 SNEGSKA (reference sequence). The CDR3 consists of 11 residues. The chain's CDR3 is CSVRQGNGYTF. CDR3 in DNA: TGCAGCGTTAGACAGGGTAATGGCTACACCTTC.

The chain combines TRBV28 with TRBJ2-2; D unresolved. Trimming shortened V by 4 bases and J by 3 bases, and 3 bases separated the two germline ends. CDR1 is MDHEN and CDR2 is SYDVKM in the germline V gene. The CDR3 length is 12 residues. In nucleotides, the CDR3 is TGTGCCAGCAGTTATTACACCGGGGAGCTGTTTTTT. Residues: CASSYYTGELFF.

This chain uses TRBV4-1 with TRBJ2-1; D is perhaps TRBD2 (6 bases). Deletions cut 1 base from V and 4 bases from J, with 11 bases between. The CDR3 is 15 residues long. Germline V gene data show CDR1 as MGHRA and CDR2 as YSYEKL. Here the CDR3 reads CASSQGGGRYNEQFF. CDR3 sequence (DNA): TGCGCCAGCAGCCAAGGAGGAGGGCGGTACAATGAGCAGTTCTTC.

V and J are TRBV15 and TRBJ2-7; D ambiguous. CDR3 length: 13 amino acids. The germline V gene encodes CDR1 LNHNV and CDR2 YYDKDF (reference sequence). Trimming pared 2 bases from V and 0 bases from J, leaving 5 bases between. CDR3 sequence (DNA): TGTGCCACCAGCAGACTTGTCTCCTACGAGCAGTACTTC. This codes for CATSRLVSYEQYF.

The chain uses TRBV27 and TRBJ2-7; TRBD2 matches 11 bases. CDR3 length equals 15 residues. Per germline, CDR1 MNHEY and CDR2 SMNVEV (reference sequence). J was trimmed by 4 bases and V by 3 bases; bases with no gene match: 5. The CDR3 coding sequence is TGTGCCAGCAGTTTCTTTAGCGGGAGGGAATACGAGCAGTACTTC. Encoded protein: CASSFFSGREYEQYF.

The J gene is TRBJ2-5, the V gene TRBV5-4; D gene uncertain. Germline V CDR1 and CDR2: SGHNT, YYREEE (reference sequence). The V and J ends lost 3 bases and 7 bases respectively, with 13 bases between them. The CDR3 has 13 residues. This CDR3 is CASSSERRSTQYF. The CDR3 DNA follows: TGTGCCAGCAGCTCCGAACGGCGGTCGACCCAGTACTTC.

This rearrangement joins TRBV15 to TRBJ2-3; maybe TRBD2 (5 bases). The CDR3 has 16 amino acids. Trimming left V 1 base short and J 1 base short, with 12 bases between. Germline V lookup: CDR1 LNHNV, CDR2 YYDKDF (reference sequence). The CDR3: CATSRAPAEGTDTQYF. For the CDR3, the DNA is TGTGCCACCAGCAGAGCCCCAGCGGAGGGCACAGATACGCAGTATTTT.

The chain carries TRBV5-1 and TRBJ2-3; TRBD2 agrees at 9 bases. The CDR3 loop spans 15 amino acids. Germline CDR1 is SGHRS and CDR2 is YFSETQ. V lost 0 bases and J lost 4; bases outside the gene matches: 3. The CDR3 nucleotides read TGCGCCAGCAGCTTGGTGGGACTAGCCTCAGATACGCAGTATTTT. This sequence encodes CASSLVGLASDTQYF.

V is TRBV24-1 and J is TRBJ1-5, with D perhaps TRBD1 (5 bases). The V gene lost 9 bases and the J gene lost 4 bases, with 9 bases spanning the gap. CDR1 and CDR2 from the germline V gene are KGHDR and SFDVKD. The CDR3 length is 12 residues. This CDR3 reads CATLQVNQPQHF. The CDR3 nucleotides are TGTGCCACCCTACAGGTGAATCAGCCCCAGCATTTT.

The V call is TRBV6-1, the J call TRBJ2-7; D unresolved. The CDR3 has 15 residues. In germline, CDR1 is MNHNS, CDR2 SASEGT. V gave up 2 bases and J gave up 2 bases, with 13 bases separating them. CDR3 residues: CASSEMSVSTYEQYF. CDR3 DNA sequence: TGTGCCAGCAGTGAAATGTCCGTTAGCACCTACGAGCAGTACTTC.

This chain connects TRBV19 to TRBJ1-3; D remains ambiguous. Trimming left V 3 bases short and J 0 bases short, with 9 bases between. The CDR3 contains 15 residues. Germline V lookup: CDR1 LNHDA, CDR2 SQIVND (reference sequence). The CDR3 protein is CASSIIRRSGNTIYF. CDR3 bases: TGTGCCAGTAGTATTATCCGTCGCTCTGGAAACACCATATATTTT. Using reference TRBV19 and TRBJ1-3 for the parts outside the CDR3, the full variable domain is DGGITQSPKYLFRKEGQNVTLSCEQNLNHDAMYWYRQDPGQGLRLIYYSQIVNDFQKGDIAEGYSVSREKKESFPLTVTSAQKNPTAFYLCASSIIRRSGNTIYFGEGSWLTVV.

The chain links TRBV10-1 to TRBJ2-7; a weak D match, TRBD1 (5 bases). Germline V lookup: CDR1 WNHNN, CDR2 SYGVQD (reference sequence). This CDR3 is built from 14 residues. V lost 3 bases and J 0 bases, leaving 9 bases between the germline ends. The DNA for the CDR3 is TGCGCCAGCAGTGATACAGGTCCCTCCTACGAGCAGTACTTC. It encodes CASSDTGPSYEQYF.

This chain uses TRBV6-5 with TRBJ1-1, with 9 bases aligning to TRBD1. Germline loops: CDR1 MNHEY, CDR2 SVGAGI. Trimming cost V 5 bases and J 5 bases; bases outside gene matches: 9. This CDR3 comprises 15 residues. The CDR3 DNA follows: TGTGCCAGCAGTCAAAGCTTGACAGGGGGTACTGAAGCTTTCTTT. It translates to CASSQSLTGGTEAFF.

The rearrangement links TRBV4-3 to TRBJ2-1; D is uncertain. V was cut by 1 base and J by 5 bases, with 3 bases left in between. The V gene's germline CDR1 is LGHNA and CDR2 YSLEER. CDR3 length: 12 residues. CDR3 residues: CASSQVDNEQFF. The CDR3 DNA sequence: TGCGCCAGCAGCCAAGTTGACAATGAGCAGTTCTTC.

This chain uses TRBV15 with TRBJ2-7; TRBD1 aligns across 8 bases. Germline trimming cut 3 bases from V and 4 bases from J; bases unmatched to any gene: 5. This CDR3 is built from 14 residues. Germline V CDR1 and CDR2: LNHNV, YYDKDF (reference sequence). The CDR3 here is CATSRVQGAYEQYF. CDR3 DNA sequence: TGTGCCACCAGCAGGGTCCAGGGGGCGTACGAGCAGTACTTC. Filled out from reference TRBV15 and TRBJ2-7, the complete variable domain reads DAMVIQNPRYQVTQFGKPVTLSCSQTLNHNVMYWYQQKSSQAPKLLFHYYDKDFNNEADTPDNFQSRRPNTSFCFLDIRSPGLGDTAMYLCATSRVQGAYEQYFGPGTRLTVT.

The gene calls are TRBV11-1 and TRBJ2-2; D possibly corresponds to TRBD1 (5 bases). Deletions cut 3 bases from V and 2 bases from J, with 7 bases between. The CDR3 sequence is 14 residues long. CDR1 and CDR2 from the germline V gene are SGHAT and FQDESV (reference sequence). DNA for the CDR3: TGTGCCAGCAGCTTCAGGACAAACACCGGGGAGCTGTTTTTT. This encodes CASSFRTNTGELFF.